A selection of T cell receptor beta chains follows, all from one sample in a study of CD8 T cells in ankylosing spondylitis. TCRdb re-called the 5' RACE reads with MiXCR, one entry per CDR3 protein. The sample lists roughly 250,000 distinct CDR3 sequences, roughly a tenth occurring once. The sequenced sample consisted of blood, either unsorted or a sorted T cell fraction (not recorded which). These receptor sequences come from a male donor with ankylosing spondylitis or in good health (not recorded which). The CDR3 runs from the conserved cysteine through the conserved F or W. Fields, in order: J gene, D gene, V gene, clone size, CDR3 DNA, CDR3 protein. The D gene is left open where the match is weak. Expanded clones get a size class; other rows say once, few or many, or leave the size out.

J gene: TRBJ2-1
D gene: -
V gene: TRBV6-1
clone size: many
CDR3 DNA: TGTGCCAGCAGTGGGCAAACAGGTACCTACAATGAGCAGTTCTTC
CDR3 protein: CASSGQTGTYNEQFF

J gene: TRBJ1-2
D gene: TRBD1
V gene: TRBV19
clone size: many
CDR3 DNA: TGTGCCACTGACAGGGGACTGGACGGCTACACCTTC
CDR3 protein: CATDRGLDGYTF

J gene: TRBJ2-3
D gene: -
V gene: TRBV7-9
clone size: -
CDR3 DNA: TGTGCCAGCAGTAGGTCCTCTAGCACAGATACGCAGTATTTT
CDR3 protein: CASSRSSSTDTQYF

J gene: TRBJ1-1
D gene: -
V gene: TRBV5-1
clone size: many
CDR3 DNA: TGCGCCAGCAGCTTGGATCCGAGGGACACTGAAGCTTTCTTT
CDR3 protein: CASSLDPRDTEAFF

J gene: TRBJ2-6
D gene: -
V gene: TRBV6-1
clone size: -
CDR3 DNA: TGTGCCAGCAGTGCCACTAGCTCTGGGGCCAACGTCCTGACTTTC
CDR3 protein: CASSATSSGANVLTF

J gene: TRBJ1-4
D gene: -
V gene: TRBV7-2
clone size: many
CDR3 DNA: TGTGCCAGCAGCTTAGATCGGGGCAGGGTTGAAAAACTGTTTTTT
CDR3 protein: CASSLDRGRVEKLFF

J gene: TRBJ2-5
D gene: TRBD1
V gene: TRBV15
clone size: many
CDR3 DNA: TGTGCCACCAGCAGAGCGCCGGGACAGGGACAAGAGACCCAGTACTTC
CDR3 protein: CATSRAPGQGQETQYF

J gene: TRBJ2-5
D gene: -
V gene: TRBV5-1
clone size: many
CDR3 DNA: TGCGCCAGCAGCTTGGAGGCGCAGCAAGTGGAGACCCAGTACTTC
CDR3 protein: CASSLEAQQVETQYF

J gene: TRBJ1-1
D gene: TRBD1
V gene: TRBV5-5
clone size: many
CDR3 DNA: TGTGCCAGCAGCTTGGGGGACAGGGGTGGTACTGAAGCTTTCTTT
CDR3 protein: CASSLGDRGGTEAFF

J gene: TRBJ1-2
D gene: TRBD1
V gene: TRBV20-1
clone size: many
CDR3 DNA: TGCAGTGCTAGTGTGGGACAGGGCTACACCTTC
CDR3 protein: CSASVGQGYTF

J gene: TRBJ2-7
D gene: TRBD1
V gene: TRBV5-1
clone size: many
CDR3 DNA: TGCGCCAGCAGCCCCCGGACAGGGGCCTCCGAGCAGTACTTC
CDR3 protein: CASSPRTGASEQYF

J gene: TRBJ2-1
D gene: -
V gene: TRBV5-1
clone size: many
CDR3 DNA: TGCGCCAGCAGCTCCGAAAAGGAGCAGTTCTTC
CDR3 protein: CASSSEKEQFF

J gene: TRBJ1-5
D gene: TRBD1
V gene: TRBV30
clone size: few
CDR3 DNA: TGTGCCTGGAGTACAGGGGCCAATCAGCCCCAGCATTTT
CDR3 protein: CAWSTGANQPQHF

J gene: TRBJ1-2
D gene: -
V gene: TRBV7-9
clone size: few
CDR3 DNA: TGTGCCAGCAGCTTCTCCTCGACTGAAGCTAACTATGGCTACACCTTC
CDR3 protein: CASSFSSTEANYGYTF

J gene: TRBJ2-4
D gene: TRBD2
V gene: TRBV20-1
clone size: -
CDR3 DNA: TGCAGTGCTAGCCTTACTAGCGGGAACCAGAAGGGGGCCAAAAACATTCAGTACTTC
CDR3 protein: CSASLTSGNQKGAKNIQYF

J gene: TRBJ1-3
D gene: TRBD1
V gene: TRBV20-1
clone size: many
CDR3 DNA: TGCAGTGCTAGTGGACAGGGGGCCATCTCTGGAAACACCATATATTTT
CDR3 protein: CSASGQGAISGNTIYF

J gene: TRBJ2-1
D gene: -
V gene: TRBV4-1
clone size: -
CDR3 DNA: TGCGCCAGCAGCCGAGCTAGGAGCTCCTACAATGAGCAGTTCTTC
CDR3 protein: CASSRARSSYNEQFF

J gene: TRBJ2-2
D gene: -
V gene: TRBV25-1
clone size: many
CDR3 DNA: TGTGCCAGCAGTGCCCTCCCAGGGAGGACCGGGGAGCTGTTTTTT
CDR3 protein: CASSALPGRTGELFF

J gene: TRBJ2-7
D gene: -
V gene: TRBV7-2
clone size: many
CDR3 DNA: TGTGCCAGCAGACCCGGGACGGGGAGCTCCTACGAGCAGTACTTC
CDR3 protein: CASRPGTGSSYEQYF

J gene: TRBJ1-2
D gene: -
V gene: TRBV29-1
clone size: many
CDR3 DNA: TGCAGCGTAGCTGGCCTCCAGGGCTATGGCTACACCTTC
CDR3 protein: CSVAGLQGYGYTF

J gene: TRBJ1-5
D gene: -
V gene: TRBV12-2
clone size: few
CDR3 DNA: TGTGCAAGTCGCCCCGTAACAGGGGGCAAGAGTGAATGGGACAATCAGCCCCAGCATTTT
CDR3 protein: CASRPVTGGKSEWDNQPQHF